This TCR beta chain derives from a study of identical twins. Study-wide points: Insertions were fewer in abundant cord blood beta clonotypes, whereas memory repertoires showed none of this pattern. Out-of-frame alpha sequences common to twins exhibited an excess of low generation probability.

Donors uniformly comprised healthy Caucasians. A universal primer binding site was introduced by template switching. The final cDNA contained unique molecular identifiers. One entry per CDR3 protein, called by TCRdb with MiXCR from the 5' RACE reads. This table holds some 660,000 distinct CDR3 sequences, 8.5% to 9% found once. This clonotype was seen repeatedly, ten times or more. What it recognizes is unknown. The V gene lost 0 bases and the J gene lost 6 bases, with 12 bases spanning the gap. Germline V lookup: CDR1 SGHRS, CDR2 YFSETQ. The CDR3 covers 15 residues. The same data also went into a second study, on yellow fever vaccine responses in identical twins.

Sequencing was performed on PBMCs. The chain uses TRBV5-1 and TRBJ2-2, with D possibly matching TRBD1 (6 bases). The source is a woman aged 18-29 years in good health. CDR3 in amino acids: CASSLVAGAPGELFF. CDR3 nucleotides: TGCGCCAGCAGCTTGGTAGCAGGGGCACCCGGGGAGCTGTTTTTT.